These 6 T cell receptor beta chains came from one sample sequenced in a study of cytomegalovirus exposure and HLA in healthy donors. PCR amplification relied on 60 Vbeta primers (plus 13 Jbeta primers). The assay was immunoSEQ multiplex PCR, and TCRdb's table has in-frame clones only and misses some. The sample contains roughly 110,000 clones, approximately 74% of which appear only once. Input material: PBMCs. Receptors originate from a woman in her forties in good health and CMV-seropositive.

The chain uses TRBV7-8 and TRBJ1-5; 7 bases fit TRBD1. The CDR3 is 14 residues long. The ends lost 4 bases at V and 3 bases at J; junction bases unmatched: 3. Germline V gives CDR1 SGHVS, CDR2 FQNEAQ. The CDR3 region is CASSSGTVNQPQHF. Written as DNA, the CDR3 is TGTGCCAGCAGCTCCGGGACAGTCAATCAGCCCCAGCATTTT.

The V gene is TRBV10-3, the J gene TRBJ1-1; D remains ambiguous. The CDR3 loop spans 12 amino acids. Germline values: CDR1 ENHRY, CDR2 SYGVKD. The ends were cut back, 3 bases at V and 2 bases at J, with 4 bases in the middle. The CDR3 DNA reads as TGTGCCATCAGTGACTTAAACACTGAAGCTTTCTTT. Translated: CAISDLNTEAFF.

The chain joins TRBV10-3 to TRBJ1-2; weak D call: TRBD1 (5 bases). There are 14 residues in the CDR3. Trimming stripped 10 bases from V and 0 bases from J, with 15 bases between. The germline V gene has CDR1 ENHRY and CDR2 SYGVKD. CDR3 loop: CATLFAGTNYGYTF. CDR3 DNA: TGTGCCACGCTTTTCGCAGGGACTAACTATGGCTACACCTTC.

This chain joins TRBV7-3 and TRBJ1-1, with 9 bases matching TRBD1. CDR1 and CDR2 (germline): SGHTA, FQGTGA. The CDR3 covers 13 residues. Trimming at V came to 9 bases and at J to 11 bases, leaving 13 bases not matched to a gene. The CDR3 bases are TGTGCCAGTGGGAGGGACAGGGCTTCGGAGGCTTTCTTT. As protein: CASGRDRASEAFF.

The genes are TRBV7-2 and TRBJ1-5; D is unresolved. Germline V lookup: CDR1 SGHTA, CDR2 FQGNSA. The germline V and J ends were trimmed by 1 base and 7 bases, with 11 bases remaining between them. The CDR3 loop spans 14 amino acids. CDR3 bases: TGTGCCAGCAGCTTAGGAGGGCTTCAACAGCCCCAGCATTTT. As protein: CASSLGGLQQPQHF.

V usage is TRBV11-1 and J usage is TRBJ1-1; D is ambiguous. CDR3 length equals 14 residues. Per germline, CDR1 SGHAT and CDR2 FQDESV (reference sequence). Trimming removed 1 base from V and 4 bases from J, with 10 bases in between. The CDR3 DNA reads TGTGCCAGCAGCTTAGACGGTTTCCTCACTGAAGCTTTCTTT. Residues: CASSLDGFLTEAFF.